This T cell receptor beta chain was sequenced during a study of cytomegalovirus exposure and HLA in healthy donors. Study-wide points: The CMV antigen specificity of a few CMV-associated chains was confirmed through in vitro analysis. It emerged from a later analysis that several of the most significant clusters appeared to be linked to common viral pathogens.

Concerning this clone itself: The antigen remains unidentified.

Germline V gives CDR1 LNHDA, CDR2 SQIVND (reference sequence). V lost 0 bases and J 0 bases, leaving 8 bases between the germline ends. The CDR3 runs 15 residues. The PCR employed 60 Vbeta primers together with 13 Jbeta primers. Using immunoSEQ multiplex PCR, the repertoire was profiled, and TCRdb retains in-frame clones only, with some absent. The sample records 110,000 to 150,000 clones, just under 70% being singletons. The TCR originated in a man aged 55 to 70 in good health and CMV-seronegative. The sample comprised PBMCs. The chain uses TRBV19 and TRBJ1-1; no definite D call. CDR3 sequence: CASSIDPTVNTEAFF. Here the CDR3 DNA reads TGTGCCAGTAGTATAGACCCTACCGTGAACACTGAAGCTTTCTTT.